This TCR beta chain appears in the sequencing data of a study of shared clonotypes between healthy human individuals. Turning to the study itself: Per donor, CD8 memory used one plate, CD8 naive used two, CD4 memory used three and CD4 naive used three.

Study-level results: Having only a few donors restricted how much genetic and exposure-history diversity was captured.

In the naive CD8 group, cells lacked CD45RO and were positively selected for CCR7, so terminally differentiated effector memory CD45RA+ cells were left out. TCRdb keeps only in-frame clones here, not all; method: immunoSEQ multiplex PCR. The repertoire holds about 2.2 million clones, with 93% as singletons. Remarks on this clone: What it recognizes is unknown.

The V and J ends lost 0 bases and 5 bases respectively, with 13 bases between them. Germline CDR1 MNHEY, CDR2 SVGAGI. The CDR3 is 15 residues long. The source of this sequence is a man aged 18-30 years in good health. Some clones in this sample may be carry-over from other donors' samples. The gene calls are TRBV6-5 and TRBJ2-5; possibly TRBD1 or TRBD2 for D (5 bases each). The sequencing input was naive CD8+ T cells from PBMCs. The CDR3 DNA is TGTGCCAGCAGTTACTCACGGGGCATAGTGGAGACCCAGTACTTC. It specifies CASSYSRGIVETQYF.